These 9 T cell receptor beta chains were sequenced from one sample in a study of T-cell reconstitution after alpha-beta-depleted transplantation in children. Molecular barcoding with unique molecular identifiers was used for the TCRbeta library. MiXCR, applied by TCRdb to the PCR reads, yields one record per CDR3 protein. Of hundreds of thousands of distinct CDR3 sequences listed, under 9.5% were seen once; the top ten hold just under 6.5%. The specimen comprised PBMCs, mostly from graft donor cells, sampled 180 days after TCRalphabeta/CD19-depleted stem cell transplant. The receptors stem from a male patient aged 10-17 years who had a stem cell transplant for acute lymphoblastic leukemia, so the T cells may come from the graft donor.

This chain uses TRBV11-2 with TRBJ1-3, with TRBD1 matching over 7 bases. The CDR3 is 17 amino acids. In germline, CDR1 is SGHAT, CDR2 FQNNGV. V lost 3 bases and J lost 0; bases outside the gene matches: 8. CDR3: CASSFRQGGSSGNTIYF. The CDR3 nucleotides read TGTGCCAGCAGCTTTCGTCAGGGGGGAAGCTCTGGAAACACCATATATTTT. Full variable domain (outside the CDR3, taken from reference TRBV11-2 and TRBJ1-3): EAGVAQSPRYKIIEKRQSVAFWCNPISGHATLYWYQQILGQGPKLLIQFQNNGVVDDSQLPKDRFSAERLKGVDSTLKIQPAKLEDSAVYLCASSFRQGGSSGNTIYFGEGSWLTVV.

The sample holds many counts of this clonotype. This rearrangement joins TRBV10-2 to TRBJ1-1; D gene uncertain. V was shortened by 7 bases and J by 4 bases, with 7 bases between the two germline ends. CDR3 length: 11 residues. Germline lookup yields CDR1 WSHSY and CDR2 SAAADI. CDR3 bases: TGCGCCAGCATACGGGGCACTGAAGCTTTCTTT. It is translated as CASIRGTEAFF.

This clonotype was counted between two and nine times. The gene calls are TRBV7-2 and TRBJ2-5; tentatively, D is TRBD2 (6 bases). Germline V gene data show CDR1 as SGHTA and CDR2 as FQGNSA. V gave up 2 bases and J gave up 13 bases, with 17 bases separating them. The CDR3 is made up of 13 amino acids. The CDR3 loop reads CASSLSLGLPRYF. The CDR3 region has the DNA TGTGCCAGCAGCTTATCCTTGGGACTCCCGCGGTACTTC.

This clonotype was recorded at least ten times. The chain carries TRBV7-2 and TRBJ2-1, with D perhaps matching TRBD1 or TRBD2 (7 bases each). The V end lost 5 bases, the J end lost 14 bases, and 13 bases lay between the germline ends. CDR1 is SGHTA and CDR2 is FQGNSA in the germline V gene. The CDR3 extends over 11 amino acids. CDR3 in amino acids: CASSPGGGEFF. The CDR3 region has the DNA TGTGCCAGCAGCCCAGGGGGGGGAGAGTTCTTC.

In this sample, this clonotype turned up many times. This sequence joins TRBV4-1 and TRBJ1-1; D is ambiguous. Looked up from germline, CDR1 is MGHRA and CDR2 is YSYEKL. This CDR3 is 12 amino acids long. Deletions cut 1 base from V and 1 base from J, with 1 base between. CDR3 nucleotide sequence: TGCGCCAGCAGCCAAGCGAACACTGAAGCTTTCTTT. Translating it yields CASSQANTEAFF.

This clonotype was counted ten times or more. V gene TRBV6-2 or TRBV6-3 combines with J gene TRBJ1-3, with 7 bases fitting TRBD1. Germline CDR1 is MNHEY and CDR2 is SVGEGT. This CDR3 contains 15 residues. The V gene end was trimmed by 8 bases and the J gene end by 0 bases; junction bases not matched to a gene: 7. DNA for the CDR3: TGTGCCAGCTTATTTACAGGGGCCTCTGGAAACACCATATATTTT. This encodes CASLFTGASGNTIYF.

Many counts were recorded for this clonotype. The chain employs TRBV18 and TRBJ2-1; the match to TRBD2 covers 7 bases. J was trimmed by 8 bases and V by 3 bases; bases with no gene match: 7. Germline CDR1 KGHSH, CDR2 LQKENI. CDR3 size: 14 residues. CDR3 in amino acids: CASSPWEGQDEQFF. DNA for the CDR3: TGTGCCAGCTCACCCTGGGAGGGGCAGGATGAGCAGTTCTTC.

This clonotype was counted ten times or more. The V gene is TRBV12-3 or TRBV12-4, the J gene TRBJ2-2, with 8 bases aligning to TRBD1. Trimming removed 9 bases from V and 1 base from J; junction bases left unmatched: 7. The CDR3 covers 15 residues. CDR3 sequence: CASSRTGLNTGELFF. The CDR3 DNA reads as TGTGCCAGTTCTCGGACAGGGCTGAACACCGGGGAGCTGTTTTTT.

This clonotype was detected ten times or more. This sequence joins TRBV27 and TRBJ2-7, with D possibly matching TRBD1 (6 bases). Trimming removed 5 bases at V and 3 bases at J, with 14 bases between. The germline V gene encodes CDR1 MNHEY and CDR2 SMNVEV (reference sequence). CDR3 length equals 14 residues. The chain's CDR3 is CASSPSQGYYEQYF. The DNA for the CDR3 is TGTGCCAGCAGTCCCTCCCAGGGGTACTACGAGCAGTACTTC.